This TCR beta chain comes out of a study of regulatory and conventional T cells in RAG deficiency. Study findings and constraints: Shannon entropy fell and Simpson indices rose in RAG-deficient patients.

Regulatory T cells were sorted from blood as CD4+ CD25-high CD127-low cells. About this clone itself: Its specificity is not known.

Some clones are missing from TCRdb's copy, which holds only in-frame ones; the method was immunoSEQ multiplex PCR. The sample gives under 30,000 clones, 75% to 95% of which show up once; around 0.82% is in the top ten. V lost 7 bases and J 1 base, leaving 10 bases between the germline ends. The CDR3 has 13 amino acids. Per the germline V gene, CDR1 is MDHEN and CDR2 is SYDVKM. This sample was shared with a second study, whose subject was regulatory T cells. From that second work: The PCR used 52 TRBV and 13 TRBJ primers. Skewed V and J usage and few unique V-J pairs marked patient repertoires, most in Tregs.

The sample was Tregs sorted from blood. This chain joins TRBV28 and TRBJ1-2; D is perhaps TRBD1 (6 bases). This sequence was found in a human donor in good health. CDR3 coding DNA: TGTGCCAGCAAAACACAGGGTAACTATGGCTACACCTTC. It translates to CASKTQGNYGYTF.